This entry is about one T cell receptor (beta chain). Its antigen is unknown. The CDR3 has 16 amino acids. With V trimmed by 0 bases and J by 6 bases, 9 bases remained unmatched. CDR1 and CDR2 from the germline V gene are SGHRS and YFSETQ. Vbeta (60) and Jbeta (13) primers were used in the PCR. This table comes from immunoSEQ multiplex PCR, and its TCRdb copy is limited to in-frame clones, with some not included. The sample totals about 200,000 clones. This sample was included in a study of cytomegalovirus exposure and HLA in healthy donors. Study observations and caveats: Later on, an analysis found that several of the most significant clusters appeared to be linked to common viral pathogens, which included parvovirus B19. Sequencing likely generated an artifact that appeared as a cluster of highly shared sequence variants. In a later analysis, an Asian-associated ancestry cluster reportedly showed fewer N-insertions than the approximately 610-donor mean.

This TCR was sampled from a man aged 25 to 40 in good health and CMV-seronegative. The chain joins TRBV5-1 to TRBJ1-2; 9 bases map to TRBD1. Source material: PBMCs. CDR3 nucleotide sequence: TGCGCCAGCAGCTTGGGGGACAGGGTGATGTGGAATGGCTACACCTTC. Translated, it gives CASSLGDRVMWNGYTF.